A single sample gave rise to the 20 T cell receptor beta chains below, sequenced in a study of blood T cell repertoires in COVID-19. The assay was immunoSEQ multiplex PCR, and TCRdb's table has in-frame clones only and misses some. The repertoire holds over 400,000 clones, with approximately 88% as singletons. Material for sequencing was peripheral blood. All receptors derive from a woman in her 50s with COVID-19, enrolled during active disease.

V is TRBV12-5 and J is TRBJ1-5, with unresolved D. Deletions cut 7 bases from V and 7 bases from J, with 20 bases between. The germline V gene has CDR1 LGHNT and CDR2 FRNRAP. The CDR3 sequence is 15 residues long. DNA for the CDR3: TGTGCTAGTGCTAGAGGCTCCCAGGCGGGGCAGCCCCAGCATTTT. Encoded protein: CASARGSQAGQPQHF.

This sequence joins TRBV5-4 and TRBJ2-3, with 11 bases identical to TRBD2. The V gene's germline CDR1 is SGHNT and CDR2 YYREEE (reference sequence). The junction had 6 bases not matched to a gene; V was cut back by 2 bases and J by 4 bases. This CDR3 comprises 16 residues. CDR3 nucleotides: TGTGCCAGCAGCTTTGGTACTAGCGGGGGATCAGATACGCAGTATTTT. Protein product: CASSFGTSGGSDTQYF.

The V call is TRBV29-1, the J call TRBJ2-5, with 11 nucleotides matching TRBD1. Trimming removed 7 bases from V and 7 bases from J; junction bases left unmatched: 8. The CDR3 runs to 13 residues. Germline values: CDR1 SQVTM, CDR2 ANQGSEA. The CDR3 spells CSARTGGSGTQYF. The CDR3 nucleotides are TGCAGCGCTAGGACAGGGGGCTCTGGGACCCAGTACTTC.

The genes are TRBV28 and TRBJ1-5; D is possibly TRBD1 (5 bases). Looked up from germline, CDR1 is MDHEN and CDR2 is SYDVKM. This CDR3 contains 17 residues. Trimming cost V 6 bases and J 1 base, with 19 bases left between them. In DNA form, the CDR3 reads TGTGCCAGCAGCCGGGGGAGAGTGGGGCGCAGCAATCAGCCCCAGCATTTT. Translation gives CASSRGRVGRSNQPQHF.

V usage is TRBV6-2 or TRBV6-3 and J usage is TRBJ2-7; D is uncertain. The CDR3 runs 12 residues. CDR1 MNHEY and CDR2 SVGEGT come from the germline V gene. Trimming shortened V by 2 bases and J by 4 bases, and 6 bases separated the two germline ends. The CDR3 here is CASSYEAYEQYF. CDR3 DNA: TGTGCCAGCAGTTACGAGGCATACGAGCAGTACTTC.

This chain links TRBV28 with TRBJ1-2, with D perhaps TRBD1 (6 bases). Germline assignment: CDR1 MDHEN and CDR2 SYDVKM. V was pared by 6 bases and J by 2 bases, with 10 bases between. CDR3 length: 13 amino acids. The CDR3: CASRGGGNYGYTF. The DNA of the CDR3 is TGTGCCAGCAGGGGAGGGGGGAACTATGGCTACACCTTC.

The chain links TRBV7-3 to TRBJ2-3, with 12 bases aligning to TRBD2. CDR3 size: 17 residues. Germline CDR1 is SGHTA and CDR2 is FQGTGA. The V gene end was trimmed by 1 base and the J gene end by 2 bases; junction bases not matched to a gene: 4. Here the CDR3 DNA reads TGTGCCAGCAGCTTAAAACTAGCGGGGGGTCTCACAGATACGCAGTATTTT. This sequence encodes CASSLKLAGGLTDTQYF. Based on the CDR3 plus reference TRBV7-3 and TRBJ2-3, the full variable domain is GAGVSQTPSNKVTEKGKYVELRCDPISGHTALYWYRQSLGQGPEFLIYFQGTGAADDSGLPNDRFFAVRPEGSVSTLKIQRTERGDSAVYLCASSLKLAGGLTDTQYFGPGTRLTVL.

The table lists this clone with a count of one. CDR3 DNA sequence: TGTGCCAGCAGCTTAGTAACGACGGGGTCAGCAGATACGCAGTATTTT. Translating gives CASSLVTTGSADTQYF. The J gene is TRBJ2-3, the V gene TRBV11-2; a possible D gene is TRBD2 (5 bases). V was trimmed by 1 base and J by 4 bases, leaving 15 bases between them. The CDR3 sequence is 16 residues long. Germline V lookup: CDR1 SGHAT, CDR2 FQNNGV.

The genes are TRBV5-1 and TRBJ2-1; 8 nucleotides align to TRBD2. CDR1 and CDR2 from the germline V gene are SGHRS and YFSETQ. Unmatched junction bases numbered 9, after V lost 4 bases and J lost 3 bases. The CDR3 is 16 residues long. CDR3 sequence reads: CASSLGGGSVYNEQFF. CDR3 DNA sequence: TGCGCCAGCAGCCTGGGCGGGGGGTCCGTCTACAATGAGCAGTTCTTC. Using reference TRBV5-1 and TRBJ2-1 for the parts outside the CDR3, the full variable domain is KAGVTQTPRYLIKTRGQQVTLSCSPISGHRSVSWYQQTPGQGLQFLFEYFSETQRNKGNFPGRFSGRQFSNSRSEMNVSTLELGDSALYLCASSLGGGSVYNEQFFGPGTRLTVL.

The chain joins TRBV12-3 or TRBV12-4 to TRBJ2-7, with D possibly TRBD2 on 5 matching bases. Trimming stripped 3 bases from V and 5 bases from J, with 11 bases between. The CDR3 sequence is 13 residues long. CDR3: CASSFRASHEQYF. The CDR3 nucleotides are TGTGCCAGCAGTTTTAGGGCTAGCCACGAGCAGTACTTC.

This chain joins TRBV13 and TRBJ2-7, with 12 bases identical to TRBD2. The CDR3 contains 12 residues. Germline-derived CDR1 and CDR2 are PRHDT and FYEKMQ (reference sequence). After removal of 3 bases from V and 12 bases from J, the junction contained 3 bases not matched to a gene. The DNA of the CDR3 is TGTGCCAGCAGCTTCGGGACTAGCGGGCGGTACTTC. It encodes CASSFGTSGRYF.

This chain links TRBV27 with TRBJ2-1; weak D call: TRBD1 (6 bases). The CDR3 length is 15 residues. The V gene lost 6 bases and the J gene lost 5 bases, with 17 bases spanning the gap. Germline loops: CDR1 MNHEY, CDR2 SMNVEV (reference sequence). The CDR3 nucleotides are TGTGCCAGCAGCTACAGGGTAGGGACCAACAATGAGCAGTTCTTC. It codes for CASSYRVGTNNEQFF.

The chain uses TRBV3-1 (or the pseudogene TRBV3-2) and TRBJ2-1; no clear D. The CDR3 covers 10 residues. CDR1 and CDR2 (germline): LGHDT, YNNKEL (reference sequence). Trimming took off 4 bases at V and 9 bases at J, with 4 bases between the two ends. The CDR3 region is CASSRGEQFF. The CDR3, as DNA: TGTGCCAGCAGCCGCGGTGAGCAGTTCTTC.

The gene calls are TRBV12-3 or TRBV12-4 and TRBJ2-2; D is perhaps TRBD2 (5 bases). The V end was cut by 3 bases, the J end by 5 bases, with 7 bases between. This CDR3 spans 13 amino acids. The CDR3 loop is CASSLRDTGELFF. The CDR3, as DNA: TGTGCCAGCAGTTTGAGGGATACCGGGGAGCTGTTTTTT.

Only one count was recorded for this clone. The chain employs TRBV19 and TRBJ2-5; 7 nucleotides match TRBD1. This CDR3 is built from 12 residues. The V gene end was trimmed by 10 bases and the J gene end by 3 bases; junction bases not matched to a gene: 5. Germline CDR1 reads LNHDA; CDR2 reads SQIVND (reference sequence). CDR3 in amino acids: CATRDSKETQYF. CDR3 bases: TGTGCCACCCGGGACAGTAAAGAGACCCAGTACTTC.

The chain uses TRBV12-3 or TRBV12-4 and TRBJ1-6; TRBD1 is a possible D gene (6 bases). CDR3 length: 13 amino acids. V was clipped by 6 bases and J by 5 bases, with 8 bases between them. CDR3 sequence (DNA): TGTGCCAGCAGCCGGACAGATAATTCACCCCTCCACTTT. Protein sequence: CASSRTDNSPLHF.

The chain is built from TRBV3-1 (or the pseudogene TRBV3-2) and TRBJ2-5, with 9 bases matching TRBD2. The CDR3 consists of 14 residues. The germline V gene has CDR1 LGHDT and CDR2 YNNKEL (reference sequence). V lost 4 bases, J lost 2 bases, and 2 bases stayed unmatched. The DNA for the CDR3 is TGTGCCAGCAGCCTTAGCGGGGGACAAGAGACCCAGTACTTC. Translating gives CASSLSGGQETQYF.

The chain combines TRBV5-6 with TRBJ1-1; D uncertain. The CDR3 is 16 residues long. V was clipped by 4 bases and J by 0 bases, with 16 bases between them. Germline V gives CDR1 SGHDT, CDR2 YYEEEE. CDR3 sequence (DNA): TGTGCCAGCAGCCATTTTCCGGCAGGTTTGAACACTGAAGCTTTCTTT. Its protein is CASSHFPAGLNTEAFF.

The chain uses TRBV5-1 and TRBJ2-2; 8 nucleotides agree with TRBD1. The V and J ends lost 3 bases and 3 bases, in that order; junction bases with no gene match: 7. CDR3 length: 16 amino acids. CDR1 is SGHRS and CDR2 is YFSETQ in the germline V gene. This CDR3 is CASSWTGILYTGELFF. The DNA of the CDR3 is TGCGCCAGCAGCTGGACAGGGATTTTGTACACCGGGGAGCTGTTTTTT.

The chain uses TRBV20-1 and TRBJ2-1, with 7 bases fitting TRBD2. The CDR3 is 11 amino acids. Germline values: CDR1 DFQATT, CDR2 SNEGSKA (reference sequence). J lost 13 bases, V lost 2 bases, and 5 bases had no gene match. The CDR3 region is CSARRGGGQFF. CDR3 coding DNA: TGCAGTGCTAGACGGGGCGGGGGTCAGTTCTTC.